Sequencing of this TCR beta chain was carried out in a study of radiotherapy plus CTLA-4 blockade in lung cancer. In the study overall: Disease control reached 30% to 35%, with objective responses in 15% to 20%.

The data were produced by immunoSEQ multiplex PCR, yet TCRdb's version contains in-frame clones alone and is incomplete. This table has about 99,000 clones, about 90% appearing once. Points from the study as a whole: Blood saw expansion of tumor-derived TCR clones after radiotherapy plus ipilimumab. The best predictor of response was reported to be early blood T cell clone dynamics, with interferon-beta.

As for this clone: The antigen is unknown.

The sample consisted of peripheral blood, taken from a patient treated with radiotherapy plus ipilimumab. This clonotype originated in a human donor with non-small cell lung cancer that progressed on radiotherapy plus ipilimumab.

CDR3 nucleotide sequence: TGTGCCACCACACAGGGTGGAAGAGTAAGTGAGCAGTTCTTC. Amino acid sequence: CATTQGGRVSEQFF. The chain uses TRBV19 and TRBJ2-1; D is perhaps TRBD1 (6 bases). The CDR3 sequence is 14 residues long. V was clipped by 10 bases and J by 9 bases, with 22 bases between them. Looked up from germline, CDR1 is LNHDA and CDR2 is SQIVND (reference sequence).